This T cell receptor beta chain emerged from a study of blood T cell repertoires in COVID-19. On the study more broadly: Specimens from acute and convalescent COVID-19 originated in the United States, Italy and Spain. Sources were T cells, B-cell-depleted T cells, or PBMCs; the material itself was cDNA or gDNA.

CDR3 length: 12 residues. Trimming pared 7 bases from V and 2 bases from J, leaving 9 bases between. Germline V gene lookup returns CDR1 SGHAT and CDR2 FQNNGV. Per the study methods: Counts of nucleated cells, estimated from reference gene primer amplification, were obtained. Using immunoSEQ multiplex PCR, the repertoire was profiled, and TCRdb retains in-frame clones only, with some absent. That table is the source of V, J and clone size, and D and trimming were worked out from the DNA. The sample lists about 440,000 clones, approximately 90% occurring once. Sequences were obtained from peripheral blood. This clonotype originated in a woman under 40 with acute or convalescent COVID-19. V and J are TRBV11-2 and TRBJ2-7; the D gene is possibly TRBD1 (6 bases). The CDR3 DNA follows: TGTGCCAGCATGACAGGAACCTACGAGCAGTACTTC. This encodes CASMTGTYEQYF.